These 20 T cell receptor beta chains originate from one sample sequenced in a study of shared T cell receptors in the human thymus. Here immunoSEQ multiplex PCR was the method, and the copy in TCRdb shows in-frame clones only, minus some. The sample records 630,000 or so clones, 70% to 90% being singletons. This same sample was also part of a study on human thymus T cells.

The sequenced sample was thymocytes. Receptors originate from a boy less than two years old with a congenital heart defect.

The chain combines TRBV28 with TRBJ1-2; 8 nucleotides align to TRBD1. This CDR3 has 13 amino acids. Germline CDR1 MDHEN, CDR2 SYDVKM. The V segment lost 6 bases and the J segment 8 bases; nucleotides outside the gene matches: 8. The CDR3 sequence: CASSLGDRPGYTF. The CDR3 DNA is TGTGCCAGCAGCCTGGGGGACAGGCCGGGCTACACCTTC.

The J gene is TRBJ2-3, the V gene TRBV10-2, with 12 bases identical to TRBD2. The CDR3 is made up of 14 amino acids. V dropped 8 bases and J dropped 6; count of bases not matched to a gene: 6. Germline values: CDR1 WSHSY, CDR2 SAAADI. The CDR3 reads CASLTSGRFDTQYF. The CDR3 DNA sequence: TGCGCCAGCTTGACTAGCGGGAGATTTGATACGCAGTATTTT.

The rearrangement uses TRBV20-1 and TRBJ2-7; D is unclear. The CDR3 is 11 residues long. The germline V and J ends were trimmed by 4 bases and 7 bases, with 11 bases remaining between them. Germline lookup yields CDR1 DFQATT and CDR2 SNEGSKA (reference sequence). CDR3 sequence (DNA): TGCAGTGCTAAATTAGCAAGGGAGCAGTACTTC. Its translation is CSAKLAREQYF.

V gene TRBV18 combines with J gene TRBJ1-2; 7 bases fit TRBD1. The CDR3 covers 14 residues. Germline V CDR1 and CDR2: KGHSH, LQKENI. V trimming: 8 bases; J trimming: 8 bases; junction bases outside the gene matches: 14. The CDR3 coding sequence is TGTGCCAGCGTCCCAGGGGGGCTTTCGGAAGGCTACACCTTC. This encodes CASVPGGLSEGYTF.

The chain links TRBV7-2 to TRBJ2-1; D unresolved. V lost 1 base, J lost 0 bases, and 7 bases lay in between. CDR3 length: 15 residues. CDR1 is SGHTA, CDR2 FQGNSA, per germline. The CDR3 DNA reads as TGTGCCAGCAGCTTAGACGAGGACTCCTACAATGAGCAGTTCTTC. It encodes CASSLDEDSYNEQFF.

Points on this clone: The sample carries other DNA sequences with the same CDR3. The CDR3 DNA reads as TGCGCCAGCAGCCACTCTAGCGGGAGGTCCTACAATGAGCAGTTCTTC. Protein sequence: CASSHSSGRSYNEQFF. V gene TRBV4-3 combines with J gene TRBJ2-1, with 11 bases fitting TRBD2. Germline V gives CDR1 LGHNA, CDR2 YSLEER. The trim removed 3 bases at V and 1 base at J, leaving 2 bases unmatched. The CDR3 length is 16 residues.

The chain's CDR3 is CASSQDLRTGEFGLDEKLFF. The CDR3 DNA reads TGCGCCAGCAGCCAAGATCTAAGGACAGGGGAATTTGGCCTTGATGAAAAACTGTTTTTT. The chain combines TRBV4-3 with TRBJ1-4; 9 nucleotides agree with TRBD1. Trimming at V came to 0 bases and at J to 6 bases, leaving 17 bases not matched to a gene. This CDR3 region has 20 residues. Germline V lookup: CDR1 LGHNA, CDR2 YSLEER.

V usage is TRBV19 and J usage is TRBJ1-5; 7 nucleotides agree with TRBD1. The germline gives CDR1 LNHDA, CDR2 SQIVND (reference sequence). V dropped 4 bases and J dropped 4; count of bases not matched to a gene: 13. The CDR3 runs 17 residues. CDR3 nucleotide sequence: TGTGCCAGTAGTACCCTCAGGAGGACAGGCCGGAATCAGCCCCAGCATTTT. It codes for CASSTLRRTGRNQPQHF.

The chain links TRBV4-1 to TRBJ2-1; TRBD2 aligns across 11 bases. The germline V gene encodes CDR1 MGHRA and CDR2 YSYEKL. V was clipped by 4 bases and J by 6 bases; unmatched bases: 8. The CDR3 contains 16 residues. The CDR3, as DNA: TGCGCCAGCAGCCGAAGACTAGCGGGGCGCATCAATGAGCAGTTCTTC. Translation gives CASSRRLAGRINEQFF.

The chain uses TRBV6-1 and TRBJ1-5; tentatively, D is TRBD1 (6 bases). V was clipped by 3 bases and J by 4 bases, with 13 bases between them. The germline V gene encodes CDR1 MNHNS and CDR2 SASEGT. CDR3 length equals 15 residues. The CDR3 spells CASSERGGPNQPQHF. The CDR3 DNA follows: TGTGCCAGCAGTGAGCGGGGGGGGCCTAATCAGCCCCAGCATTTT.

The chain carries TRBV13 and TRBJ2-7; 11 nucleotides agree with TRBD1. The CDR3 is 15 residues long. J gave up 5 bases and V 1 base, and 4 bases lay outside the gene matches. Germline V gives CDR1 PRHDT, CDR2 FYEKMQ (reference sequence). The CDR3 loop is CASSLVGTGGNEQYF. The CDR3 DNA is TGTGCCAGCAGCTTAGTAGGGACAGGGGGGAACGAGCAGTACTTC. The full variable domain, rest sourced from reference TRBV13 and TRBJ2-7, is AAGVIQSPRHLIKEKRETATLKCYPIPRHDTVYWYQQGPGQDPQFLISFYEKMQSDKGSIPDRFSAQQFSDYHSELNMSSLELGDSALYFCASSLVGTGGNEQYFGPGTRLTVT.

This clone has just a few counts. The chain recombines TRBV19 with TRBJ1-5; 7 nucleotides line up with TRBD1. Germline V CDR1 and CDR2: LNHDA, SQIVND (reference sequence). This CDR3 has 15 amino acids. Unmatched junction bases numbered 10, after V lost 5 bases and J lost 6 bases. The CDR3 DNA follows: TGTGCCAGTAGTTCAGGACAGGTCCCTTGTCAGCCCCAGCATTTT. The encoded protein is CASSSGQVPCQPQHF.

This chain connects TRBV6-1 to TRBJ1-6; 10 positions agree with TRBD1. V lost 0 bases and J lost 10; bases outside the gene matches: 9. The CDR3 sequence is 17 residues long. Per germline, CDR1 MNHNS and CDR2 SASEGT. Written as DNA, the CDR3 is TGTGCCAGCAGTGAAGCTTGGGGGGACAGGGGACACTCACCCCTCCACTTT. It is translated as CASSEAWGDRGHSPLHF.

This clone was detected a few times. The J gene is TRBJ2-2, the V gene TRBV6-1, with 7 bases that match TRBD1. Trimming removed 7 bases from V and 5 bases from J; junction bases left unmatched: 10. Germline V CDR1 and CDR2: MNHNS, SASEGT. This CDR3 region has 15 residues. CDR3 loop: CASTAGQGDTGELFF. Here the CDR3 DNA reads TGTGCCAGCACGGCCGGGCAGGGGGATACCGGGGAGCTGTTTTTT.

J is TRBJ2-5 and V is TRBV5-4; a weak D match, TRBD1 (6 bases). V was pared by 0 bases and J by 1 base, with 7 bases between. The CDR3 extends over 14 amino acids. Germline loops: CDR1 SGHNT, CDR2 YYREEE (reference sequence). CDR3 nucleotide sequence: TGTGCCAGCAGCTTGGGGGGGCCCCAAGAGACCCAGTACTTC. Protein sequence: CASSLGGPQETQYF.

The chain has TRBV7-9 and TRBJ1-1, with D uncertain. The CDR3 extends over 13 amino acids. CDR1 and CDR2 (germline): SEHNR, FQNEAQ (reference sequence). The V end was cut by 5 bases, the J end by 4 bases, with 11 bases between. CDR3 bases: TGTGCCAGCAGCCACCCAGGTGGCACTGAAGCTTTCTTT. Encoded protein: CASSHPGGTEAFF. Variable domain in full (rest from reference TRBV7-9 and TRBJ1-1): DTGVSQNPRHKITKRGQNVTFRCDPISEHNRLYWYRQTLGQGPEFLTYFQNEAQLEKSRLLSDRFSAERPKGSFSTLEIQRTEQGDSAMYLCASSHPGGTEAFFGQGTRLTVV.

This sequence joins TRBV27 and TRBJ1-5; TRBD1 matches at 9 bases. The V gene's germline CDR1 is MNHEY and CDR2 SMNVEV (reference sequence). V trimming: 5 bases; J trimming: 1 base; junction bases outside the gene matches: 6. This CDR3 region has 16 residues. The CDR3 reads CASSRQGGKSNQPQHF. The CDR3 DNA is TGTGCCAGCAGTCGACAGGGGGGAAAGAGCAATCAGCCCCAGCATTTT.

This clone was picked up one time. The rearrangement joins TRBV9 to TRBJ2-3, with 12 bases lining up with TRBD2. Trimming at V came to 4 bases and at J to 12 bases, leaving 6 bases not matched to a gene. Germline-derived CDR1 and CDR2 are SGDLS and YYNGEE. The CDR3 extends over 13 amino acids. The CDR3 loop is CASSPSGGAPQYF. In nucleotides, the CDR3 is TGTGCCAGCAGCCCTAGCGGGGGGGCCCCCCAGTATTTT.

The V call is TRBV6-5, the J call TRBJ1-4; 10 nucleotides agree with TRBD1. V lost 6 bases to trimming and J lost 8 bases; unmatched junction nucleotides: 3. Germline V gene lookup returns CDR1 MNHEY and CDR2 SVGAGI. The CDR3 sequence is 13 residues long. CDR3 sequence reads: CASRDRGREKLFF. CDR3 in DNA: TGTGCCAGCAGAGACAGGGGGCGAGAAAAACTGTTTTTT.

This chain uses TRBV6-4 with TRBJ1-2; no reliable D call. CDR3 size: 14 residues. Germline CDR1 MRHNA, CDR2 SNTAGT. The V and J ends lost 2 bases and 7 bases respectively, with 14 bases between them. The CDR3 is CASSDNSLDGGYTF. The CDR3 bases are TGTGCCAGCAGTGACAATTCGCTAGACGGTGGCTACACCTTC.